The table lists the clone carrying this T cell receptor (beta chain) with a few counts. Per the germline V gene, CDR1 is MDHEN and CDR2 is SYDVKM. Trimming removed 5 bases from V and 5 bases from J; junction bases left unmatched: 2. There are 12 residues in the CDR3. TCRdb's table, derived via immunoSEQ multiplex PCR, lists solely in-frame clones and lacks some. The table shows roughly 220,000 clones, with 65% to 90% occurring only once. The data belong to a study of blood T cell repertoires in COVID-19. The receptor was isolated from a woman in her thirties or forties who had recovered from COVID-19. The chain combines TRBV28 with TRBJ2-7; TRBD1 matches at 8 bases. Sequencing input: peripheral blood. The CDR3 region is CASSDRGDEQYF. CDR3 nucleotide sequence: TGTGCCAGCAGTGACAGGGGAGACGAGCAGTACTTC.